The present T cell receptor (beta chain) was sequenced within a study of T cell repertoires in cytomegalovirus infection. A single record per CDR3 protein comes from TCRdb applying MiXCR to the reads. Of about 920,000 distinct CDR3 sequences listed, less than 35% were seen once; the top ten hold about an eighth. This clonotype was seen just once. Antigen unknown. Just one base apart from a much larger clone, this may be a read error. Overall study results and limits: The ex vivo response showed dominance by HLA-C-restricted CMV-specific TCR beta clonotypes.

This CDR3 spans 14 amino acids. V lost 5 bases to trimming and J lost 6 bases; unmatched junction nucleotides: 7. Germline lookup yields CDR1 SGHDN and CDR2 FVKESK. The clonotype originates from a human donor in good health (CMV status not recorded). Some clones in this sample may be carry-over from other donors' samples. This specimen consisted of cultured CD8+ T cells from PBMCs, obtained from culture after CMV antigen stimulation. V and J are TRBV14 and TRBJ2-1; TRBD1 matches at 7 bases. The CDR3: CASSVTGTCNEQFF. The CDR3 DNA sequence: TGTGCCAGCAGCGTGACAGGGACCTGCAATGAGCAGTTCTTC.